This is a list of T cell receptor beta chains from one sample in a study of technical replicates of blood from a few donors. Produced via immunoSEQ multiplex PCR; TCRdb's table is partial and in-frame only. Of approximately 77,000 clones in the sample, 94% are singletons; the top ten hold roughly 0.37%. The source material was T cells isolated from PBMCs. The receptor source for this set is a human donor in good health. The CDR3 runs from the conserved cysteine through the conserved F or W. A D gene is named only where the DNA matches it firmly. Size values are once, few and many counts, or a class for expanded clones, and some rows have none.

>.|TRBV10-3|TRBD1|TRBJ2-5
TGTGCCATCAGTATACCGGGACAGGGAAGACAAGAGACCCAGTACTTC
CAISIPGQGRQETQYF
>.|TRBV7-9|TRBD1|TRBJ2-7
TGTGCCAGCAGCTTGACAGGGTTACCTACCTACGAGCAGTACTTC
CASSLTGLPTYEQYF
>.|TRBV5-1|.|TRBJ1-5
TGCGCCAGCAGCTTAGGGACAAATCAGCCCCAGCATTTT
CASSLGTNQPQHF
>.|TRBV7-5|.|TRBJ1-2
TGTGTCAGAAGCCCCCACAAGACAGGGCCGGGCTACACCTTC
CVRSPHKTGPGYTF
>.|TRBV19|.|TRBJ1-3
TGTGCCAGTAGTATCGCTCAGTCATCCTCTGGAAACACCATATATTTT
CASSIAQSSSGNTIYF
>.|TRBV7-2|TRBD2|TRBJ2-7
TGTGCCAGCAGCTGGGGACTAGCGGGAAGATACGAGCAGTACTTC
CASSWGLAGRYEQYF
>.|TRBV5-1|TRBD2|TRBJ2-2
TGCGCCAGCAGCCTCGGGACTAGCGGGAGCGTCGCCGGGGAGCTGTTTTTT
CASSLGTSGSVAGELFF
>.|TRBV7-2|TRBD2|TRBJ2-7
TGTGCCAGCAGCTTAGTCGGTTGGGGGGGTAAGGCGGTCGAGCAGTACTTC
CASSLVGWGGKAVEQYF
>.|TRBV13|.|TRBJ1-4
TGTGCCAGCAGCTTATGGGGCGACGGTGAAAAACTGTTTTTT
CASSLWGDGEKLFF
>.|TRBV27|.|TRBJ1-4
TGTGCCAGCCGGGGGGCGGCAACTAATGAAAAACTGTTTTTT
CASRGAATNEKLFF
>.|TRBV9|.|TRBJ1-3
TGTGCCAGCACAGGACAGATCTCTGGAAACACCATATATTTT
CASTGQISGNTIYF
>.|TRBV29-1|TRBD2|TRBJ2-7
TGCAGCGTTGAACTGGCGGGGGTCTACGAGCAGTACTTC
CSVELAGVYEQYF
>once|TRBV5-1|TRBD2|TRBJ2-5
TGCGCCAGCAGCGCTAGACTAGCGGAAGAGACCCAGTACTTC
CASSARLAEETQYF
>once|TRBV5-4|.|TRBJ2-6
TGTGCCAGCAGCTTGGATTCAATCTCTGGGGCCAACGTCCTGACTTTC
CASSLDSISGANVLTF
>.|TRBV4-2|.|TRBJ2-3
TGTGCCAGCAGCCCAAACTCGGATACGCAGTATTTT
CASSPNSDTQYF
>.|TRBV7-9|TRBD2|TRBJ2-1
TGTGCCAGCAGCTTTGGGACTAGCGGCGATGAGCAGTTCTTC
CASSFGTSGDEQFF